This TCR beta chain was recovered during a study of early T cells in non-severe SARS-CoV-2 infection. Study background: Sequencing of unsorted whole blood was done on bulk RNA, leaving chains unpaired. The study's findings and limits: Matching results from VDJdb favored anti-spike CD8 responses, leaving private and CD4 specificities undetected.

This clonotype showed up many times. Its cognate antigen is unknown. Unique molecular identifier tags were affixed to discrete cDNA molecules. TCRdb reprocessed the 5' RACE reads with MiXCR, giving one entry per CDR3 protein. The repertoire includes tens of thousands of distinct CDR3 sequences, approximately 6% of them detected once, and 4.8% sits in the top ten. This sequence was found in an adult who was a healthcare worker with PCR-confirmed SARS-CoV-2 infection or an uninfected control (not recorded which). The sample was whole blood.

CDR3 in amino acids: CSVEEDREGSYEQYF. The CDR3 bases are TGCAGCGTTGAAGAAGATCGGGAGGGTTCCTACGAGCAGTACTTC. V usage is TRBV29-1 and J usage is TRBJ2-7; 8 positions match TRBD2. This CDR3 has 15 residues. V lost 0 bases, J lost 1 base, and 5 bases stayed unmatched. Germline CDR1 is SQVTM and CDR2 is ANQGSEA.